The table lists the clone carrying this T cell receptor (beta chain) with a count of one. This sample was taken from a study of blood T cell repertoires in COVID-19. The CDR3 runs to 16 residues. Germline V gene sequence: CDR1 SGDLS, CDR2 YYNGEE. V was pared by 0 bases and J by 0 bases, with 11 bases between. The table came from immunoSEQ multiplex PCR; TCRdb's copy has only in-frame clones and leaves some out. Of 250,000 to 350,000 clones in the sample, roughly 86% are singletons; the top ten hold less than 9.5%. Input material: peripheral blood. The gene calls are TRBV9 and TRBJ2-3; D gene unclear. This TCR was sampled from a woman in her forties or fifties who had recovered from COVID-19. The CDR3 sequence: CASSVGSGSSTDTQYF. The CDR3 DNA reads TGTGCCAGCAGCGTAGGATCAGGCTCTAGCACAGATACGCAGTATTTT.